The rows below give T cell receptor beta chains drawn from one sample of a study of blood T cell repertoires in COVID-19. TCRdb's copy holds only in-frame clones and misses some; the assay was immunoSEQ multiplex PCR. The sample lists about 35,000 clones; 80% to 90% were seen once. The sequenced sample was peripheral blood. Receptors originate from a man older than 75 with active COVID-19. The CDR3 runs from the conserved cysteine through the conserved F or W. A D gene is named only where the DNA matches it firmly. Some rows have no size entry. The others give once, few or many, or a class for an expanded clone.

TRBJ1-6	TRBV28	.	TRBD1	TGTGCCAGCAGCGCAGGGGGCGCGAATTCACCCCTCCACTTT	CASSAGGANSPLHF
TRBJ2-7	TRBV7-8	.	TRBD1	TGTGCCAGCAGCCCAACACGCGTACAGGGGGCCCACGAGCAGTACTTC	CASSPTRVQGAHEQYF
TRBJ2-7	TRBV23-1	.	.	TGCGCCAGCAGTCAATTAGTTTTCCGGGTAAAGGACTACGAGCAGTACTTC	CASSQLVFRVKDYEQYF
TRBJ2-5	TRBV5-5	.	TRBD1	TGTGCCAGCAGGACTGGGACAGGGGCCTACCAAGAGACCCAGTACTTC	CASRTGTGAYQETQYF
TRBJ2-2	TRBV4-1	once	TRBD2	TGCGCCAGCAGCCAGGCCCGGGGGGAGGCGAACACCGGGGAGCTGTTTTTT	CASSQARGEANTGELFF
TRBJ2-5	TRBV29-1	.	.	TGCAGCGTTGGGGGCGCGGAGAGACAGACCCAGTACTTC	CSVGGAERQTQYF
TRBJ2-5	TRBV5-1	.	.	TGCGCCAGCAGCCCCCAGGGGAGGGGGGAGACCCAGTACTTC	CASSPQGRGETQYF
TRBJ2-2	TRBV24-1	.	TRBD1	TGTGCCACCAGGGGACAGGGGGCCACCGGGGAGCTGTTTTTT	CATRGQGATGELFF
TRBJ1-2	TRBV11-2	.	.	TGTGCCAGCAGCTCCGGTCCGCGAAACTATGGCTACACCTTC	CASSSGPRNYGYTF
TRBJ2-7	TRBV30	.	.	TGTGCCTGGAGCCAGACTGCCTCCTACGAGCAGTACTTC	CAWSQTASYEQYF